This T cell receptor beta chain is from a study of CD8 T cells in ankylosing spondylitis. Regarding the study as a whole: Both synovial fluid and blood in reactive arthritis had previously been reported to carry some motif variants. The study looked at matched synovial fluid samples from ankylosing spondylitis patients. Disease-linked clones were reported to be significantly enriched there. Seemingly characteristic of ankylosing spondylitis blood was a TCR beta motif consisting of eight highly homologous variants. Peripheral blood held disease-linked clones only at relatively low frequency, and these were CD8+.

V was pared by 1 base and J by 0 bases, with 8 bases between. Germline V CDR1 and CDR2: SGHVS, FNYEAQ. The CDR3 contains 15 residues. By quantitative 5'-RACE with molecular barcodes, the TCR beta libraries were made. TCRdb re-called the 5' RACE reads with MiXCR, one entry per CDR3 protein. The data contain fewer than 250,000 distinct CDR3 sequences, roughly 18% of them singletons. This clonotype came up many times. Its matching antigen is unknown. The receptor was isolated from a male donor with ankylosing spondylitis. This chain uses TRBV7-6 with TRBJ2-3; no clear D gene. The sample consisted of blood, either unsorted or a sorted T cell fraction (not recorded which). The CDR3 DNA reads as TGTGCCAGCAGCTTAGTGGTAGGAAGCACAGATACGCAGTATTTT. Protein: CASSLVVGSTDTQYF.